This T cell receptor (beta chain) was obtained from a study of T cell repertoires in cytomegalovirus infection. V lost 5 bases, J lost 0 bases, and 17 bases lay in between. The CDR3 runs to 17 residues. CDR1 MNHNS and CDR2 SASEGT come from the germline V gene. This clonotype was counted a few times. Via MiXCR, TCRdb re-called the reads, giving one row per CDR3 protein. The table lists more than 400,000 distinct CDR3 sequences, approximately 26% of them singletons, with less than 15% in the top ten. The sequence derives from a human donor in good health (CMV status not recorded). Some clones in this sample may be carry-over from other donors' samples. The genes are TRBV6-1 and TRBJ2-1; weak D call: TRBD2 (5 bases). Specimen: PBMCs. The DNA for the CDR3 is TGTGCCAGCAGTCCAACCTTCGGGGATAGCTCCTACAATGAGCAGTTCTTC. Translated: CASSPTFGDSSYNEQFF.